This TCR beta chain was recovered during a study of T cell responses to AZD1222 COVID-19 vaccine. Whole-study findings and limits: Targets within unmutated variant regions were reportedly found for nearly half of spike-specific TCRs. Distributed over spike, vaccine-associated CD4 TCRs predominated at 160-218 and 743-854. All repertoire sampling was performed exclusively after the peak T cell response.

There are 15 residues in the CDR3. Trimming left V 6 bases short and J 2 bases short, with 13 bases between. In germline, CDR1 is KGHDR, CDR2 SFDVKD. Details on this clone: Antigen specificity is unknown.

TCRdb's table, derived via immunoSEQ multiplex PCR, lists solely in-frame clones and lacks some. Seen here are 96,000 or so clones, nearly 90% observed once, and the top ten hold about 1.5%. The specimen comprised peripheral blood, sampled on day 0 of AZD1222 vaccination. The chain is built from TRBV24-1 and TRBJ1-5; D unresolved. The origin of this receptor is an adult in good health. The CDR3 coding sequence is TGTGCCACCAGTCCCATAGGGAAGGGCAATCAGCCCCAGCATTTT. This sequence encodes CATSPIGKGNQPQHF.